Below, one T cell receptor beta chain is given with its context. Its antigen is not identified. The assay was immunoSEQ multiplex PCR, and TCRdb's table has in-frame clones only and misses some. The sample includes about 16,000 clones, roughly three quarters of them seen just once. Germline V gene lookup returns CDR1 LGHNA and CDR2 YSLEER. There are 17 residues in the CDR3. The V segment lost 0 bases and the J segment 0 bases; nucleotides outside the gene matches: 7. This sample is drawn from a study of OX40 agonist ivuxolimab in advanced cancers. Study findings and constraints: Low normalized T-cell clonal expansion also characterized some of the nonresponders. Clonal expansion from baseline to week 6 occurred in both CD4+ and CD8+ T cells.

The gene calls are TRBV4-3 and TRBJ1-2; 7 nucleotides agree with TRBD1. The sequence came from an adult with an advanced solid tumor such as melanoma, head and neck, liver or kidney cancer. The specimen was CD4+ or CD8+ T cells sorted from blood, collected in a trial of the OX40 agonist ivuxolimab. The CDR3 coding sequence is TGCGCCAGCAGCCAAGACAGGGGGTTCTCAGCTAACTATGGCTACACCTTC. Its protein is CASSQDRGFSANYGYTF.